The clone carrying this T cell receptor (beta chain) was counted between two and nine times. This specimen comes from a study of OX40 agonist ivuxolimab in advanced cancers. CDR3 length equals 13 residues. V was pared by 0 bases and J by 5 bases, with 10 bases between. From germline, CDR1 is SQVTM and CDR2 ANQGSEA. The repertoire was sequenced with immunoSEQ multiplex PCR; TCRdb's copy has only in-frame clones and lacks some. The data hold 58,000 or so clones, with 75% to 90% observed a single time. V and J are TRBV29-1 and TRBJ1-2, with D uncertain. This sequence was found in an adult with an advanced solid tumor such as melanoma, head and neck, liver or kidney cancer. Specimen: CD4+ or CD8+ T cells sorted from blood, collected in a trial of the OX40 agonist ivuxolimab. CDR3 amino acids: CSVEDREGYGYTF. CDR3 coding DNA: TGCAGCGTTGAAGATAGAGAGGGATATGGCTACACCTTC.